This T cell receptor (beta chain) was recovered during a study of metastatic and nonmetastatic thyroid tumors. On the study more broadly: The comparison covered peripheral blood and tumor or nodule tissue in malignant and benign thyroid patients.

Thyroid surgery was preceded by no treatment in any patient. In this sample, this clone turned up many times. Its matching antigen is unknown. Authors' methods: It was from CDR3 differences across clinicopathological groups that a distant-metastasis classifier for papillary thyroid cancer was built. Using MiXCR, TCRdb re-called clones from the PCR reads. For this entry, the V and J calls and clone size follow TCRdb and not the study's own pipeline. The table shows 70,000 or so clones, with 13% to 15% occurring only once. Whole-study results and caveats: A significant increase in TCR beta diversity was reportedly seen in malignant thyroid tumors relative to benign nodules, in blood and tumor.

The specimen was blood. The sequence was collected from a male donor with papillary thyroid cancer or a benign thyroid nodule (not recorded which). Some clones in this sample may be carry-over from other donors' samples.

The CDR3: CASSWDSALSEAFF. The CDR3 bases are TGTGCCAGCAGCTGGGACAGCGCCCTGAGCGAAGCTTTCTTT. The chain uses TRBV6-2 or TRBV6-3 and TRBJ1-1, with 7 bases identical to TRBD1. Germline trimming cut 6 bases from V and 8 bases from J; bases unmatched to any gene: 12. CDR1 MNHEY and CDR2 SVGEGT come from the germline V gene. The CDR3 sequence is 14 residues long.